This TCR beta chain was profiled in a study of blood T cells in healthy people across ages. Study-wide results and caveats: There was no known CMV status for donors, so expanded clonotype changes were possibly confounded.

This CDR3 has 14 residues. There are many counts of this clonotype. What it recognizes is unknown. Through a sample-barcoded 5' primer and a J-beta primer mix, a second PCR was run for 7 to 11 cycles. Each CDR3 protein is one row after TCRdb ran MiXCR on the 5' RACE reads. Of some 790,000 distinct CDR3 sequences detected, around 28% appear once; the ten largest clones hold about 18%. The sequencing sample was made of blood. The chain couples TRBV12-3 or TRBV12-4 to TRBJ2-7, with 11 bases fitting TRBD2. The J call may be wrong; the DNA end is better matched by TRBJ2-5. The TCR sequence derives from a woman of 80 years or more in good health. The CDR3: CASSSSGTSGTQYF. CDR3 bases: TGTGCCAGCAGTTCCTCCGGGACTAGCGGGACCCAGTACTTC.